The 10 T cell receptor beta chains below all came from one sample that was sequenced in a study of blood T cell repertoires in COVID-19. Data came from immunoSEQ multiplex PCR; TCRdb stores just in-frame clones and leaves some out. The table includes about 73,000 clones, approximately 84% detected once. The sample comprised peripheral blood. The receptors originated from a human donor in a cohort sampled during active COVID-19.

This chain uses TRBV21-1 with TRBJ2-1; the DNA was not used to check the table's D call, TRBD2. TRBV21-1 is classified as a pseudogene. The CDR3 runs to 17 residues. The CDR3 region is CASSNPPRGGHRNEQFF. CDR3 DNA sequence: TGTGCCAGCAGCAACCCCCCGCGGGGGGGCCATCGTAATGAGCAGTTCTTC.

This chain connects TRBV6-5 to TRBJ1-1; 7 nucleotides match TRBD1. The CDR3 consists of 13 residues. The germline CDR1 and CDR2 sequences are MNHEY and SVGAGI. Unmatched junction bases numbered 6, after V lost 5 bases and J lost 6 bases. CDR3 DNA: TGTGCCAGCAGTCCTCCGGGACAGCCTGAAGCTTTCTTT. Its translation: CASSPPGQPEAFF.

V usage is TRBV7-8 and J usage is TRBJ2-3; D perhaps matches TRBD2 (7 bases). The germline V and J ends were trimmed by 1 base and 4 bases, with 12 bases remaining between them. CDR3 length: 15 amino acids. Germline V lookup: CDR1 SGHVS, CDR2 FQNEAQ. In nucleotides, the CDR3 is TGTGCCAGCAGCTTAGACGCGGGGGCCCCAGATACGCAGTATTTT. Its protein product is CASSLDAGAPDTQYF.

The V and J genes are TRBV9 and TRBJ2-1; 12 positions agree with TRBD1. The trim removed 3 bases at V and 12 bases at J, leaving 10 bases unmatched. The CDR3 is 15 residues long. CDR1 and CDR2 from the germline V gene are SGDLS and YYNGEE. CDR3 sequence reads: CASSARDRGQSVQFF. The CDR3 nucleotides are TGTGCCAGCAGCGCCCGGGACAGGGGGCAATCTGTGCAGTTCTTC. Filled out from reference TRBV9 and TRBJ2-1, the complete variable domain reads DSGVTQTPKHLITATGQRVTLRCSPRSGDLSVYWYQQSLDQGLQFLIQYYNGEERAKGNILERFSAQQFPDLHSELNLSSLELGDSALYFCASSARDRGQSVQFFGPGTRLTVL.

The chain employs TRBV5-1 and TRBJ2-1; TRBD1 is a possible D gene (5 bases). The CDR3 spans 15 residues. Deletions cut 0 bases from V and 2 bases from J, with 9 bases between. The V gene's germline CDR1 is SGHRS and CDR2 YFSETQ. The CDR3 region has the DNA TGCGCCAGCAGCTTGGGGCAGGGCACCTACAATGAGCAGTTCTTC. It encodes CASSLGQGTYNEQFF.

The genes are TRBV6-1 and TRBJ2-7; D is unresolved. Trimming pared 3 bases from V and 4 bases from J, leaving 10 bases between. CDR3 length: 13 residues. Germline loops: CDR1 MNHNS, CDR2 SASEGT. For the CDR3, the DNA is TGTGCCAGCAGTGACCCCCATTTTTACGAGCAGTACTTC. This encodes CASSDPHFYEQYF.

The chain has TRBV19 and TRBJ1-5; D gene ambiguous. The germline V gene has CDR1 LNHDA and CDR2 SQIVND (reference sequence). The CDR3 runs 14 residues. V gave up 4 bases and J gave up 2 bases, with 9 bases separating them. CDR3 nucleotides: TGTGCCAGTAGTAGAAACGGAGGCAATCAGCCCCAGCATTTT. Translation: CASSRNGGNQPQHF.

The chain combines TRBV5-1 with TRBJ2-7; 7 bases align to TRBD1. This CDR3 region has 15 residues. The germline gives CDR1 SGHRS, CDR2 YFSETQ. V was pared by 0 bases and J by 5 bases, with 8 bases of the junction left unmatched. The CDR3 reads CASSLDRGPGNEQYF. CDR3 coding DNA: TGCGCCAGCAGCTTGGATAGGGGGCCGGGAAACGAGCAGTACTTC.

The CDR3 spells CASSLRGVRTDTQYF. The CDR3 DNA sequence: TGTGCCAGCAGCTTACGGGGGGTCCGCACAGATACGCAGTATTTT. The gene calls are TRBV7-9 and TRBJ2-3; 7 bases map to TRBD2. The CDR3 has 15 residues. Germline CDR1 is SEHNR and CDR2 is FQNEAQ (reference sequence). V was clipped by 2 bases and J by 1 base; unmatched bases: 3.

The chain recombines TRBV5-6 with TRBJ2-5; D is unclear. Trimming took 0 bases from V and 6 from J, leaving 6 bases between them. The CDR3 sequence is 12 residues long. Per the germline V gene, CDR1 is SGHDT and CDR2 is YYEEEE. The CDR3 nucleotides read TGTGCCAGCAGCTTGGCTTCTCAGACCCAGTACTTC. It encodes CASSLASQTQYF. Complete variable domain (other parts from reference TRBV5-6 and TRBJ2-5): DAGVTQSPTHLIKTRGQQVTLRCSPKSGHDTVSWYQQALGQGPQFIFQYYEEEERQRGNFPDRFSGHQFPNYSSELNVNALLLGDSALYLCASSLASQTQYFGPGTRLLVL.